This T cell receptor (beta chain) was identified during a study of blood T cell repertoires in COVID-19. Study-wide context: COVID-19 samples from acute and convalescent phases originated in the United States, Italy and Spain. T cells, B-cell-depleted T cells, or PBMCs supplied cDNA or gDNA.

In the source study's methods: Nucleated cell counts were estimated from reference gene primer amplification. Clones were sequenced by immunoSEQ multiplex PCR, and TCRdb holds only the in-frame ones, with some missing. Clone size and V and J calls were adopted from that table, with D and trimming inferred from the DNA. The table has some 39,000 clones, more than 85% seen once; the top ten hold 4.5% to 7%. Source material: peripheral blood. This TCR came from a human donor in a cohort sampled during active COVID-19.

The CDR3 spells CASGLEQGSTEAFF. DNA of the CDR3: TGTGCTAGTGGTTTGGAACAGGGGAGCACTGAAGCTTTCTTT. The rearrangement joins TRBV12-5 to TRBJ1-1; 7 bases line up with TRBD1. This CDR3 has 14 residues. Trimming at V came to 1 base and at J to 4 bases, leaving 3 bases not matched to a gene. Germline CDR1 and CDR2: LGHNT and FRNRAP.